This section outlines one T cell receptor (beta chain) sequence together with its context. Its matching antigen is unknown. The sample originates from a study of T cell responses to AZD1222 COVID-19 vaccine. Study-level information: Timing groups of about 4 and about 12 weeks for second doses were pooled.

Study conclusions and caveats: Regions 160-218 and 743-854 held dominance among vaccine-associated CD4 TCRs, which spanned spike. Repertoire sampling occurred only after the peak T cell response. It should be noted that donors were predominantly white British and more often female, and clonal diversity was possibly underestimated.

The V and J ends lost 0 bases and 7 bases, in that order; junction bases with no gene match: 11. Germline loops: CDR1 SGHTA, CDR2 FQGNSA. CDR3 size: 16 residues. Sequencing was performed with immunoSEQ multiplex PCR; in TCRdb, only in-frame clones are kept and a portion is missing. The sample holds 80,000 or so clones, 70% to 90% seen once. V gene TRBV7-2 combines with J gene TRBJ2-7, with 8 nucleotides matching TRBD2. The input for sequencing was peripheral blood, taken on day 0 of AZD1222 vaccination. This clonotype was sampled from an adult in good health. CDR3 in amino acids: CASSLAGEAGVKEQYF. The CDR3 coding sequence is TGTGCCAGCAGCTTAGCGGGGGAAGCGGGAGTGAAAGAGCAGTACTTC.